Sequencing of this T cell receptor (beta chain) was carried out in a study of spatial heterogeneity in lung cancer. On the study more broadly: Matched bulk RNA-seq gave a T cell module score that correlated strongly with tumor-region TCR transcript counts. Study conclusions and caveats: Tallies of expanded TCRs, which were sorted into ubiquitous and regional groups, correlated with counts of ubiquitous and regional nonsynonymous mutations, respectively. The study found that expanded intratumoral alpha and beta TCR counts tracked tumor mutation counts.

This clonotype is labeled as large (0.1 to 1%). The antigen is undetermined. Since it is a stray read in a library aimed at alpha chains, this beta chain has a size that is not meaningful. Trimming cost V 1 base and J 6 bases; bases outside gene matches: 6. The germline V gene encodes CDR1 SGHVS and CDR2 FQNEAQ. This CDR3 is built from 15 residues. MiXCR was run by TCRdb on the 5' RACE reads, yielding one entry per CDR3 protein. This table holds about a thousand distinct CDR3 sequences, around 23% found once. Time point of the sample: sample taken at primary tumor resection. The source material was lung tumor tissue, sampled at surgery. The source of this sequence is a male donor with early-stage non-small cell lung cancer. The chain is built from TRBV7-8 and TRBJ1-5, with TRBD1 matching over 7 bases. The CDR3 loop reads CASSLDRGPSQPQHF. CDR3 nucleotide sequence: TGTGCCAGCAGCTTAGACAGGGGTCCCAGTCAGCCCCAGCATTTT.